This TCR beta chain was identified in a study of CD8+CD57+ T cells in acquired aplastic anemia. Background on the study: The sorted CD4+ and CD8+ cells yielded an average roughly 3 ug of DNA. Notes on the study in general: No significant difference in CD8+ Simpson's diversity was found between patients and controls. Patients and controls shared some 30 CD8+ CDR3 sequences, highly expressed in patients.

Germline V gives CDR1 SSHAT, CDR2 FNYEAQ (reference sequence). This CDR3 region has 12 residues. Turning to this clonotype: Its target is unknown. The junction shows a germline mismatch at one end, possibly a read error.

TCR beta VDJ and CDR3 were profiled, and genomic DNA was the template. TCRdb analysed the reads with MiXCR anew, one entry per CDR3 protein. The data contain some 410,000 distinct CDR3 sequences, around 72% of them seen just once; the ten biggest clones take up less than 4%. The rearrangement links TRBV7-7 to TRBJ1-1; D call uncertain. This clonotype was obtained from a human donor in good health, serving as a control. Material: sorted CD4+, CD8+, or CD8+CD57+ T cells (not recorded which) from PBMCs. The CDR3 loop reads CASSSRVFDSGF. The CDR3 DNA reads as TGTGCTAGCAGCTCTCGCGTCTTCGATTCGGGGTTT. The full variable domain, with the rest looked up from reference TRBV7-7 and TRBJ1-1, is GAGVSQSPRYKVTKRGQDVTLRCDPISSHATLYWYQQALGQGPEFLTYFNYEAQPDKSGLPSDRFSAERPEGSISTLTIQRTEQRDSAMYRCASSSRVFDSGFGQGTRLTVV.